The rows below give T cell receptor beta chains drawn from one sample of a study of blood T cell repertoires in COVID-19. TCRdb's copy holds only in-frame clones and misses some; the assay was immunoSEQ multiplex PCR. The sample lists approximately 180,000 clones; about 85% were seen once. Sequenced material: peripheral blood. These receptors were collected from a person aged 70 to 85 with COVID-19, enrolled during active disease. The CDR3 runs from the conserved cysteine through the conserved F or W.

TRBV19,TRBJ2-7,CASSIGDKFGEQYF
TRBV29-1,TRBJ2-5,CSARRGAQETQYF
TRBV4-1,TRBJ2-5,CASSQDGKNQETQYF
TRBV28,TRBJ2-3,CASSLSAGERGDTQYF
TRBV19,TRBJ1-5,CASSNDRTQPQHF
TRBV10-1,TRBJ2-7,CANTGTITYEQYF
TRBV28,TRBJ1-4,CASSLTGGLANEKLFF
TRBV27,TRBJ2-7,CASSLIAGPYEQYF
TRBV3-1/TRBV3-2,TRBJ1-3,CASSQGWGGSAGNTIYF
TRBV19,TRBJ2-2,CASSIFAGGPGELFF
TRBV4-1,TRBJ2-1,CASREPTSRDEQFF
TRBV19,TRBJ2-7,CASSPVGFERRGYEQYF
TRBV4-3,TRBJ2-2,CASSQVGHANTGELFF
TRBV29-1,TRBJ1-5,CSVTVGGPNQPQHF
TRBV4-3,TRBJ2-5,CASSQDRLAIVPQYF
TRBV19,TRBJ1-2,CASRQGDGYTF
TRBV20-1,TRBJ1-2,CSAGDSYGYTF
TRBV6-1,TRBJ1-2,CASSDQQTTGYTF
TRBV10-3,TRBJ1-1,CAISGPQGAAGIITEAFF
TRBV14,TRBJ1-1,CASSLGQGVFNTEAFF
TRBV7-2,TRBJ1-4,CASSLVGTAATNEKLFF
TRBV4-3,TRBJ2-2,CASSQGTGITGELFF
TRBV7-2,TRBJ2-3,CASSSLAGTDTQYF
TRBV18,TRBJ1-5,CASSPLSGQGNQPQHF
TRBV28,TRBJ2-2,CASSLGQGSTGELFF
TRBV5-1,TRBJ1-2,CASSLYGRNGYTF
TRBV28,TRBJ2-7,CASSLSGQGSDEQYF
TRBV7-3,TRBJ2-1,CASSLGSPGVYNEQFF
TRBV7-8,TRBJ2-4,CASSLDSGISQYF
TRBV3-1/TRBV3-2,TRBJ2-1,CASSQGTGGFWGRGNEQFF
TRBV4-1,TRBJ2-1,CASSQDFGQRNNEQFF
TRBV19,TRBJ2-7,CASTTVGAPYEQYF
TRBV5-1,TRBJ2-1,CASSLDAGAYNEQFF
TRBV7-2,TRBJ2-5,CASSLTGGETQYF
TRBV7-3,TRBJ2-6,CASSSSGADGANVLTF
TRBV30,TRBJ1-2,CAWMQGWGYTF
TRBV28,TRBJ2-7,CASSPPSGSPYEQYF
TRBV19,TRBJ1-4,CASSGLRTESTNEKLFF
TRBV3-1/TRBV3-2,TRBJ2-1,CASSQDGQGIIDEQFF
TRBV7-9,TRBJ2-5,CASSQTGGSETQYF
TRBV4-2,TRBJ2-1,CASSQDPPSGSRGEQFF
TRBV7-9,TRBJ1-1,CASSHRQGLADTEAFF
TRBV27,TRBJ1-6,CASSSGNSPLHF
TRBV19,TRBJ1-2,CASAGTGSYGYTF
TRBV7-8,TRBJ2-7,CASSLGWTSGGFGSYEQYF
TRBV5-4,TRBJ2-1,CASSPDPGQGNGEQFF
TRBV5-5,TRBJ2-2,CASSPVPNTGELFF
TRBV29-1,TRBJ2-2,CSVVGLANTGELFF
TRBV7-9,TRBJ2-5,CASSLGRGAAETQYF
TRBV28,TRBJ1-1,CASTPGRALNTEAFF
TRBV7-9,TRBJ2-3,CASVSLSTDTQYF
TRBV27,TRBJ2-2,CASSRQGGDTGELFF
TRBV11-2,TRBJ1-4,CASSSISEGKLFF
TRBV5-1,TRBJ2-2,CASSLDSGRAVSGELFF
TRBV7-8,TRBJ1-4,CASGLGQGGNEKLFF
TRBV2,TRBJ1-4,CASSATGGQGEKLFF
TRBV25-1,TRBJ2-1,CASRRSGTNNEQFF
TRBV7-8,TRBJ1-6,CASSLGRLGPPLHF
TRBV28,TRBJ1-4,CASSLSTGPNEKLFF